This entry lists 32 T cell receptor beta chains sequenced from one sample in a study of CD8+ T cells in alopecia areata. Extraction of RNA preceded its reverse transcription into cDNA, which served as the sequencing template. Sequencing used immunoSEQ multiplex PCR; TCRdb keeps in-frame clones, though not all of them. This sample carries 65,000 to 95,000 clones, 51% of them seen once, and the ten largest clones take under 6.5%. Sequenced sample: NKG2D-high CD8+ T cells sorted from blood. The receptors stem from a human donor with alopecia areata.

The chain employs TRBV5-6 and TRBJ2-7; no firm D call. The V gene's germline CDR1 is SGHDT and CDR2 YYEEEE. The CDR3 totals 14 residues. V dropped 4 bases and J dropped 2 bases, with 13 bases sitting between them. The CDR3 loop is CASSPEPAAYEQYF. CDR3 DNA sequence: TGTGCCAGCAGCCCGGAACCGGCCGCCTACGAGCAGTACTTC.

The rearrangement links TRBV7-9 to TRBJ2-3; 13 bases agree with TRBD2. The CDR3 covers 15 residues. The ends lost 5 bases at V and 4 bases at J; junction bases unmatched: 3. Germline lookup yields CDR1 SEHNR and CDR2 FQNEAQ (reference sequence). The CDR3 spells CASSGGLAGADTQYF. CDR3 DNA sequence: TGTGCCAGCAGCGGAGGACTAGCGGGAGCAGATACGCAGTATTTT.

V gene TRBV15 combines with J gene TRBJ2-5; 7 bases match TRBD1. Per germline, CDR1 LNHNV and CDR2 YYDKDF (reference sequence). The V and J ends lost 3 bases and 5 bases, in that order; junction bases with no gene match: 6. The length of the CDR3 is 14 residues. The CDR3 sequence: CATSSSDRPETQYF. The CDR3 coding sequence is TGTGCCACCAGCAGCTCGGACAGGCCGGAGACCCAGTACTTC.

The chain has TRBV27 and TRBJ2-2, with D unclear. V was trimmed by 10 bases and J by 4 bases, leaving 10 bases between them. This CDR3 has 12 residues. Germline CDR1 is MNHEY and CDR2 is SMNVEV (reference sequence). The DNA of the CDR3 is TGTGCCACTATGAGTGGCACCGGGGAGCTGTTTTTT. It codes for CATMSGTGELFF.

This clone was seen a few times. The chain couples TRBV4-1 to TRBJ2-7, with a tentative D call TRBD1 (5 bases). The germline V gene has CDR1 MGHRA and CDR2 YSYEKL. Trimming removed 3 bases at V and 7 bases at J, with 16 bases between. The CDR3 is 14 amino acids. The CDR3 loop is CASSQEQAAREQYF. The CDR3 DNA follows: TGCGCCAGCAGCCAGGAACAGGCAGCGAGGGAGCAGTACTTC.

The chain has TRBV25-1 and TRBJ2-5; the D gene is possibly TRBD2 (5 bases). The CDR3 runs to 11 residues. Germline V gene sequence: CDR1 MGHDK, CDR2 SYGVNS. Trimming stripped 10 bases from V and 6 bases from J, with 12 bases between. The CDR3 is CATQRLQTQYF. For the CDR3, the DNA is TGTGCCACCCAAAGACTACAGACCCAGTACTTC.

This rearrangement joins TRBV15 to TRBJ1-1; the D gene is possibly TRBD1 (6 bases). The germline V gene encodes CDR1 LNHNV and CDR2 YYDKDF (reference sequence). The CDR3 is 17 amino acids. Trimming cost V 1 base and J 0 bases, with 15 bases left between them. The CDR3 nucleotides read TGTGCCACCAGCAGAGTAGGCTACGGACAGATGAACACTGAAGCTTTCTTT. Amino acid sequence: CATSRVGYGQMNTEAFF.

The V call is TRBV9, the J call TRBJ2-3, with TRBD2 identical over 7 bases. The CDR3 has 15 amino acids. V lost 0 bases and J lost 2; bases outside the gene matches: 3. CDR1 and CDR2 (germline): SGDLS, YYNGEE. In nucleotides, the CDR3 is TGTGCCAGCAGCGTAGCGGGAGGTTCCACAGATACGCAGTATTTT. This sequence encodes CASSVAGGSTDTQYF.

This clone has only a few counts. The CDR3 sequence: CASSLNVYEQYF. Here the CDR3 DNA reads TGTGCCAGCAGTTTGAATGTCTACGAGCAGTACTTC. This sequence joins TRBV28 and TRBJ2-7; D ambiguous. Germline V lookup: CDR1 MDHEN, CDR2 SYDVKM. The CDR3 covers 12 residues. With 3 bases removed from V and 3 bases from J, the gap between germline ends came to 6 bases. The full variable domain, rest sourced from reference TRBV28 and TRBJ2-7, is DVKVTQSSRYLVKRTGEKVFLECVQDMDHENMFWYRQDPGLGLRLIYFSYDVKMKEKGDIPEGYSVSREKKERFSLILESASTNQTSMYLCASSLNVYEQYFGPGTRLTVT.

V gene TRBV2 combines with J gene TRBJ2-7; no firm D call. The germline V gene encodes CDR1 SNHLY and CDR2 FYNNEI. The CDR3 runs to 10 residues. Trimming removed 7 bases at V and 6 bases at J, with 7 bases between. The CDR3 nucleotides read TGTGCCAGCAACCCGTTCGAGCAGTACTTC. Its protein product is CASNPFEQYF.

The chain is built from TRBV27 and TRBJ2-7; TRBD1 matches 11 bases. The CDR3 is 15 residues long. V shed 8 bases and J 4 bases; nucleotides not matched to a gene: 10. Germline V gives CDR1 MNHEY, CDR2 SMNVEV (reference sequence). The CDR3 spells CASGLPGQGVYEQYF. The CDR3 nucleotides are TGTGCCAGCGGCCTTCCGGGACAGGGGGTTTACGAGCAGTACTTC.

V is TRBV29-1 and J is TRBJ2-1; TRBD2 matches at 9 bases. J lost 0 bases, V lost 4 bases, and 4 bases had no gene match. CDR1 is SQVTM and CDR2 is ANQGSEA in the germline V gene. The CDR3 has 15 amino acids. CDR3 sequence: CSVVLAGNSYNEQFF. CDR3 nucleotide sequence: TGCAGCGTTGTGCTAGCGGGGAACTCCTACAATGAGCAGTTCTTC.

This clone appeared a few times. V gene TRBV7-2 combines with J gene TRBJ1-2; a possible D gene is TRBD1 (5 bases). Trimming pared 1 base from V and 6 bases from J, leaving 18 bases between. The CDR3 runs 16 residues. Germline loops: CDR1 SGHTA, CDR2 FQGNSA. CDR3 sequence (DNA): TGTGCCAGCAGCTTAGAGGGGACGGAAATCTTTGATGGCTACACCTTC. Translation: CASSLEGTEIFDGYTF.

This clone showed up just a few times. The chain combines TRBV29-1 with TRBJ1-2; possibly TRBD1 for D (6 bases). Trimming took 4 bases from V and 0 from J, leaving 15 bases between them. The CDR3 has 15 residues. Germline V lookup: CDR1 SQVTM, CDR2 ANQGSEA. CDR3 bases: TGCAGCGTTGGTGTCGGGGGCCCAGCTAACTATGGCTACACCTTC. This sequence encodes CSVGVGGPANYGYTF.

A few counts support this clone. The rearrangement links TRBV29-1 to TRBJ2-3; D call uncertain. The CDR3 covers 13 residues. V lost 3 bases and J 2 bases, leaving 9 bases between the germline ends. The germline V gene encodes CDR1 SQVTM and CDR2 ANQGSEA. In DNA form, the CDR3 reads TGCAGCGTTGATCGGGCTATCACAGATACGCAGTATTTT. Amino acids: CSVDRAITDTQYF.

The V gene is TRBV12-5, the J gene TRBJ2-5, with D possibly matching TRBD2 (5 bases). V lost 7 bases to trimming and J lost 5 bases, with 11 bases between them. The germline V gene has CDR1 LGHNT and CDR2 FRNRAP. There are 12 residues in the CDR3. Here the CDR3 reads CASALEGETQYF. The CDR3 DNA is TGTGCTAGTGCCCTAGAGGGTGAGACCCAGTACTTC.

The chain uses TRBV29-1 and TRBJ2-7, with D perhaps being TRBD1 or TRBD2 (5 bases each). The CDR3 has 12 residues. Trimming left V 6 bases short and J 1 base short, with 10 bases between. CDR1 is SQVTM, CDR2 ANQGSEA, per germline. CDR3 nucleotides: TGCAGCGTCTCGGGACGATCCTACGAGCAGTACTTC. Translated: CSVSGRSYEQYF.

About this clone itself: Different DNA sequences within this sample yield the same CDR3. This rearrangement joins TRBV9 to TRBJ2-7; D not resolved. This CDR3 has 13 residues. Trimming pared 0 bases from V and 6 bases from J, leaving 10 bases between. Germline-derived CDR1 and CDR2 are SGDLS and YYNGEE. The CDR3 region is CASSVGDSSEQYF. CDR3 sequence (DNA): TGTGCCAGCAGCGTAGGGGATTCGAGCGAGCAGTACTTC.

This chain uses TRBV27 with TRBJ2-1; weak D call: TRBD2 (6 bases). From germline, CDR1 is MNHEY and CDR2 SMNVEV (reference sequence). The germline V and J ends were trimmed by 0 bases and 4 bases, with 7 bases remaining between them. The CDR3 contains 14 residues. CDR3 loop: CASSLSGGYNEQFF. The CDR3 DNA follows: TGTGCCAGCAGTTTATCGGGGGGTTACAATGAGCAGTTCTTC.

The chain is built from TRBV10-3 and TRBJ2-5; TRBD2 might be the D (5 bases). CDR1 is ENHRY and CDR2 is SYGVKD in the germline V gene. The CDR3 has 11 residues. V dropped 8 bases and J dropped 5 bases, with 9 bases sitting between them. Written as DNA, the CDR3 is TGTGCCATCGGGCGGGTGGAGACCCAGTACTTC. Residues: CAIGRVETQYF.

This rearrangement joins TRBV29-1 to TRBJ2-1; D might be TRBD1 (6 bases). The ends were cut back, 2 bases at V and 4 bases at J, with 15 bases in the middle. The CDR3 runs 15 residues. Germline V gene lookup returns CDR1 SQVTM and CDR2 ANQGSEA. CDR3 bases: TGCAGCGTTGAACTCCGGACAGCCGCTTACAATGAGCAGTTCTTC. Translating it yields CSVELRTAAYNEQFF.

The CDR3 region has the DNA TGTGCCAGCATGGGACAGTTAAATGAAAAACTGTTTTTT. As protein: CASMGQLNEKLFF. This sequence joins TRBV2 and TRBJ1-4; TRBD1 aligns across 7 bases. Per germline, CDR1 SNHLY and CDR2 FYNNEI. V was pared by 7 bases and J by 5 bases, with 4 bases of the junction left unmatched. The CDR3 is 13 residues long.

The gene calls are TRBV28 and TRBJ2-1, with 11 bases matching TRBD2. Germline V gene sequence: CDR1 MDHEN, CDR2 SYDVKM. J gave up 5 bases and V 6 bases, and 0 bases lay outside the gene matches. CDR3 size: 13 residues. CDR3 nucleotide sequence: TGTGCCAGCAGGACTAGCGGGAACAATGAGCAGTTCTTC. It yields the protein CASRTSGNNEQFF.

As regards this clone: A junction boundary mismatches the germline segment, possibly from a read error. The rearrangement joins TRBV6-5 to TRBJ2-7; 9 positions match TRBD2. The CDR3 runs to 13 residues. Per the germline V gene, CDR1 is MNHEY and CDR2 is SVGAGI. The CDR3 DNA reads TGTGCCAGCAGTTACTGGCTAGCGGGGAACCAAGACTTC. Its protein product is CASSYWLAGNQDF.

This clone has only a few counts. V usage is TRBV18 and J usage is TRBJ2-5, with 7 nucleotides matching TRBD2. Germline CDR1 reads KGHSH; CDR2 reads LQKENI. CDR3 length: 15 residues. J lost 4 bases, V lost 2 bases, and 7 bases had no gene match. CDR3 loop: CASSPTGGRGETQYF. The DNA for the CDR3 is TGTGCCAGCTCACCAACGGGGGGTCGAGGAGAGACCCAGTACTTC.

This clone was observed a handful of times. J is TRBJ2-1 and V is TRBV6-1; D gene uncertain. The CDR3 length is 15 residues. In germline, CDR1 is MNHNS, CDR2 SASEGT. The V end was cut by 0 bases, the J end by 6 bases, with 12 bases between. The CDR3 protein is CASSEATGGSNEQFF. As DNA, the CDR3 is TGTGCCAGCAGTGAAGCGACGGGCGGATCCAATGAGCAGTTCTTC.

This clone was counted between two and nine times. The chain has TRBV7-9 and TRBJ2-7; TRBD1 matches 8 bases. The CDR3 runs 15 residues. The ends lost 8 bases at V and 3 bases at J; junction bases unmatched: 12. The germline CDR1 and CDR2 sequences are SEHNR and FQNEAQ (reference sequence). The CDR3: CASGSPGQGVYEQYF. The CDR3 DNA reads as TGTGCCAGCGGCTCCCCAGGACAGGGAGTCTACGAGCAGTACTTC.

This clone was seen more than once but under ten times. The rearrangement links TRBV29-1 to TRBJ1-4; D is unresolved. Germline-derived CDR1 and CDR2 are SQVTM and ANQGSEA. The CDR3 is made up of 12 amino acids. V lost 5 bases to trimming and J lost 7 bases, with 11 bases between them. CDR3 in amino acids: CSVKQSSEKLFF. CDR3 bases: TGCAGCGTTAAACAATCGAGTGAAAAACTGTTTTTT.

The chain carries TRBV14 and TRBJ1-5, with 7 bases aligning to TRBD1. The J segment lost 2 bases and the V segment lost 3 bases, leaving 1 base of the junction unmatched. This CDR3 region has 14 residues. The V gene's germline CDR1 is SGHDN and CDR2 FVKESK. The chain's CDR3 is CASSHGQGNQPQHF. CDR3 nucleotides: TGTGCCAGCAGCCACGGACAGGGCAATCAGCCCCAGCATTTT. The full variable domain, completed using reference TRBV14 and TRBJ1-5, is EAGVTQFPSHSVIEKGQTVTLRCDPISGHDNLYWYRRVMGKEIKFLLHFVKESKQDESGMPNNRFLAERTGGTYSTLKVQPAELEDSGVYFCASSHGQGNQPQHFGDGTRLSIL.

The chain joins TRBV7-9 to TRBJ2-7; D might be TRBD2 (6 bases). Germline loops: CDR1 SEHNR, CDR2 FQNEAQ (reference sequence). The CDR3 covers 16 residues. V gave up 3 bases and J gave up 2 bases, with 17 bases separating them. The CDR3 spells CASSFPLGTSPYEQYF. Written as DNA, the CDR3 is TGTGCCAGCAGCTTTCCCCTCGGAACTAGCCCCTACGAGCAGTACTTC.

The V gene is TRBV30, the J gene TRBJ2-2; the match to TRBD1 covers 7 bases. This CDR3 has 14 amino acids. Germline loops: CDR1 GTSNPN, CDR2 SVGIG (reference sequence). Trimming removed 3 bases from V and 2 bases from J; junction bases left unmatched: 3. CDR3 nucleotide sequence: TGTGCCTGGAGCGGGACAGTCAACACCGGGGAGCTGTTTTTT. The encoded protein is CAWSGTVNTGELFF.

As DNA, the CDR3 is TGTGCCTGGAGCCCCCTTCGAAGACTAGCGGGAGTCGAGCAGTTCTTC. This gives the protein CAWSPLRRLAGVEQFF. The chain uses TRBV30 and TRBJ2-1, with 12 bases that match TRBD2. This CDR3 has 16 residues. From germline, CDR1 is GTSNPN and CDR2 SVGIG (reference sequence). Losses at the gene ends were 3 bases for V and 10 bases for J; bases not matched to a gene: 13. Together with reference TRBV30 and TRBJ2-1, the CDR3 gives the full variable domain: SQTIHQWPATLVQPVGSPLSLECTVEGTSNPNLYWYRQAAGRGLQLLFYSVGIGQISSEVPQNLSASRPQDRQFILSSKKLLLSDSGFYLCAWSPLRRLAGVEQFFGPGTRLTVL.